This TCR beta chain was documented in a study of blood T cells in healthy people across ages. The germline CDR1 and CDR2 sequences are SGHVS and FQNEAQ. This CDR3 spans 15 amino acids. Only one count was recorded for this clonotype. The antigen is undetermined. The junction departs from the called germline gene at one end, perhaps through a read error. Study results and caveats: Older age coincided with a roughly linear decline in TCR beta diversity per million T cells.

For every donor, a draw yielded approximately 9.8 milliliters of peripheral blood. The study isolated at least 6.5 million PBMCs from each sample. Together with a sample-barcoded 5' primer, a J-beta primer mix was included in a second PCR lasting about 7 to 11 cycles. Each cDNA was tagged by a template-switch adaptor containing 12 random nucleotides. TCRdb analysed the 5' RACE reads with MiXCR anew, one entry per CDR3 protein. The repertoire holds fewer than 2 million distinct CDR3 sequences, with more than 35% as singletons. The receptor was isolated from a human donor in good health. This sequence joins TRBV7-8 and TRBJ1-2; D ambiguous. The sequenced sample was blood. The CDR3 loop is CASSLVGDYIYGCTF. CDR3 DNA: TGTGCCAGCAGCTTAGTCGGGGATTATATCTATGGCTGCACCTTC.